Listed here are 28 T cell receptor beta chains from one sample, sequenced in a study of Tregs in tolerant kidney transplant recipients. Assay: immunoSEQ multiplex PCR; the TCRdb copy retains only in-frame clones and omits some. In all, the sample yields approximately 35,000 clones. Specimen: CD8+ T cells from blood, collected before the transplant. These receptors all stem from a human donor who received a combined kidney and bone marrow transplant.

Comment on this clone: The read gets to within 3 residues of the CDR3 end, and the germline J gene fills in the rest. The gene calls are TRBV2 and TRBJ2-3, with TRBD2 matching 7 bases. With 11 bases clipped from V and 4 bases from J, the junction kept 9 bases outside the gene matches. The CDR3 covers 13 residues. Germline V gene lookup returns CDR1 SNHLY and CDR2 FYNNEI. CDR3: CAPRGGSPDTQYF. Partial CDR3 DNA: TGTGCCCCGCGGGGAGGGTCGCCAGATACG.

The CDR3 here is CASSLYRDRGGNTGELFF. The sequenced CDR3 bases are TGTGCCAGCAGCTTATACCGGGACAGGGGGGGTAACACCGGGGAG. This rearrangement joins TRBV13 to TRBJ2-2; TRBD1 matches 11 bases. Read data end 3 residues before the CDR3 end; the end is taken from the germline J gene. J lost 2 bases, V lost 2 bases, and 7 bases had no gene match. CDR1 is PRHDT, CDR2 FYEKMQ, per germline (reference sequence). The CDR3 spans 18 residues.

Notes on this clone: From the germline J gene comes the end of the CDR3, since the read stops 3 residues before it. The gene calls are TRBV19 and TRBJ2-1; D gene ambiguous. The V gene lost 1 base and the J gene lost 4 bases, with 8 bases spanning the gap. The length of the CDR3 is 14 residues. The germline CDR1 and CDR2 sequences are LNHDA and SQIVND (reference sequence). CDR3 amino acids: CASSIVETYNEQFF. CDR3 DNA (partial): TGTGCCAGTAGTATAGTCGAGACATACAATGAG. Full variable domain (rest looked up from reference TRBV19 and TRBJ2-1): DGGITQSPKYLFRKEGQNVTLSCEQNLNHDAMYWYRQDPGQGLRLIYYSQIVNDFQKGDIAEGYSVSREKKESFPLTVTSAQKNPTAFYLCASSIVETYNEQFFGPGTRLTVL.

With regard to this clone: The missing CDR3 end, 3 residues past where the read stops, is filled in from the germline J gene. The chain carries TRBV19 and TRBJ1-1; D is unclear. Germline-derived CDR1 and CDR2 are LNHDA and SQIVND (reference sequence). The V end lost 1 base, the J end lost 0 bases, and 9 bases lay between the germline ends. The CDR3 totals 15 residues. CDR3 DNA (partial): TGTGCCAGTAGTATAGTCATCCAGATGAACACTGAA. Translated: CASSIVIQMNTE. The entire CDR3 protein reads CASSIVIQMNTEAFF.

A note on this clone: The read finishes 3 residues shy of the CDR3 end, and the germline J gene is used to complete it. The chain employs TRBV6-2 or TRBV6-3 and TRBJ2-1, with TRBD2 matching over 9 bases. The junction had 10 bases not matched to a gene; V was cut back by 4 bases and J by 6 bases. CDR1 and CDR2 from the germline V gene are MNHEY and SVGEGT. The CDR3 extends over 16 amino acids. CDR3 amino acids: CASSSPGGRAANEQFF. The part of the CDR3 DNA that was read is TGTGCCAGCAGTTCCCCCGGCGGGAGGGCCGCCAATGAG.

As concerns this clone: The read halts 3 residues ahead of the CDR3 end, with the missing end drawn from the germline J gene. The chain uses TRBV7-2 and TRBJ2-7, with 9 bases that match TRBD2. The length of the CDR3 is 15 residues. V dropped 3 bases and J dropped 2; count of bases not matched to a gene: 5. Germline-derived CDR1 and CDR2 are SGHTA and FQGNSA. The CDR3 sequence: CASSFGLAGPYEQYF. The part of the CDR3 DNA that was read is TGTGCCAGCAGCTTTGGGCTAGCGGGACCCTACGAG.

Regarding this clone: The DNA ends 3 residues before the CDR3 does, and the rest of the CDR3 is filled in from the germline J gene. The chain carries TRBV20-1 and TRBJ2-7, with TRBD1 as a possible D gene (5 bases). Trimming stripped 6 bases from V and 3 bases from J, with 18 bases between. This CDR3 is 14 amino acids long. CDR1 is DFQATT and CDR2 is SNEGSKA in the germline V gene (reference sequence). The CDR3 bases that were read are TGCAGTGCCACATTAAGACAGAGACTCTACGAG. Its translation: CSATLRQRLYE. The full CDR3 sequence reads CSATLRQRLYEQYF.

With respect to this clone: The read finishes 3 residues shy of the CDR3 end, and the germline J gene is used to complete it. This sequence joins TRBV30 and TRBJ2-1; TRBD2 matches 8 bases. The V gene end was trimmed by 2 bases and the J gene end by 2 bases; junction bases not matched to a gene: 8. Germline CDR1 and CDR2: GTSNPN and SVGIG (reference sequence). The length of the CDR3 is 16 residues. The sequenced CDR3 bases are TGTGCCTGGAGTAAAAGCGGGAGTCCTCCCTACAATGAG. Its protein product is CAWSKSGSPPYNE. In full, the CDR3 reads CAWSKSGSPPYNEQFF.

Concerning this clone itself: With the read ending 3 residues before the CDR3 end, the germline J gene is used to fill in that end. The rearrangement uses TRBV5-1 and TRBJ1-3, with D perhaps TRBD1 (5 bases). The CDR3 length is 15 residues. Between the trimmed V and J ends, which lost 0 bases and 0 bases, there was a span of 7 bases. Germline assignment: CDR1 SGHRS and CDR2 YFSETQ. Partial CDR3 DNA: TGCGCCAGCAGCTTGGCGGGGGGCTCTGGAAACACC. Its translation is CASSLAGGSGNT. The entire CDR3 reads CASSLAGGSGNTIYF.

Comment on this clone: The CDR3 end falls 3 residues outside the read, so it is completed with the germline J gene. The chain couples TRBV13 to TRBJ1-4, with 8 positions matching TRBD1. The CDR3 length is 14 residues. Germline CDR1 is PRHDT and CDR2 is FYEKMQ (reference sequence). The junction had 4 bases not matched to a gene; V was cut back by 3 bases and J by 7 bases. The CDR3 region is CASSFRGLGEKLFF. The sequenced part of the CDR3 DNA is TGTGCCAGCAGCTTCAGGGGGCTCGGTGAAAAA.

Of note for this clone: The read terminates 3 residues before the CDR3 end, so the remaining end is supplied by the germline J gene. The genes are TRBV6-2 or TRBV6-3 and TRBJ2-2; no clear D gene. The ends were cut back, 7 bases at V and 5 bases at J, with 8 bases in the middle. CDR3 size: 12 residues. The germline V gene encodes CDR1 MNHEY and CDR2 SVGEGT. The CDR3 reads CASMGLTGELFF. The CDR3 bases that were read are TGTGCCAGCATGGGCCTTACCGGGGAG.

The CDR3 here is CASSLENRGYEQFF. The CDR3 bases that were read are TGTGCCAGCAGCTTAGAAAACAGGGGTTATGAG. This chain connects TRBV7-8 to TRBJ2-1; 7 nucleotides agree with TRBD1. The CDR3 end lies 3 residues beyond the end of the read and is filled in from the germline J gene. The germline V gene encodes CDR1 SGHVS and CDR2 FQNEAQ. The CDR3 consists of 14 residues. Germline trimming cut 1 base from V and 8 bases from J; bases unmatched to any gene: 5.

Comments on this clone: The CDR3 goes on 3 residues after the read ends, and that part is filled in from the germline J gene. The chain uses TRBV19 and TRBJ2-3; D possibly corresponds to TRBD2 (6 bases). From germline, CDR1 is LNHDA and CDR2 SQIVND (reference sequence). Trimming took 3 bases from V and 4 from J, leaving 11 bases between them. The CDR3 consists of 14 residues. The part of the CDR3 DNA that was read is TGTGCCAGTAGTATCCTAGCGACACCAGATACG. Translated, it gives CASSILATPDT. The CDR3, in full, reads CASSILATPDTQYF.

The sequenced part of the CDR3 DNA is TGTGCCAGCAGCTTAATCATCCACGAG. Its translation is CASSLIIHE. The whole CDR3 sequence is CASSLIIHEQYF. The chain employs TRBV7-8 and TRBJ2-7; no firm D call. The read ends 3 residues before the CDR3 terminus; that terminus is restored from the germline J gene. The CDR3 length is 12 residues. Germline CDR1 is SGHVS and CDR2 is FQNEAQ. V lost 2 bases and J 5 bases, leaving 7 bases between the germline ends. Variable domain in full (rest from reference TRBV7-8 and TRBJ2-7): GAGVSQSPRYKVAKRGQDVALRCDPISGHVSLFWYQQALGQGPEFLTYFQNEAQLDKSGLPSDRFFAERPEGSVSTLKIQRTQQEDSAVYLCASSLIIHEQYFGPGTRLTVT.

Details on this clone: The CDR3 end is not reached by the read, which stops 3 residues before it; the germline J gene fills it in. The chain carries TRBV7-6 and TRBJ1-1; the D gene is possibly TRBD1 (6 bases). V was cut by 2 bases and J by 5 bases, with 9 bases left in between. The CDR3 is 13 residues long. Germline loops: CDR1 SGHVS, CDR2 FNYEAQ. The CDR3 is CASSLWTATEAFF. The sequenced CDR3 bases are TGTGCCAGCAGCTTATGGACAGCGACTGAA.

CDR3 sequence: CASSPQQDDMNTEAFF. The CDR3 bases that were read are TGTGCCAGCTCACCCCAACAGGATGACATGAACACTGAA. This chain joins TRBV18 and TRBJ1-1; D may be TRBD1 (5 bases). The read comes to an end 3 residues before the CDR3 does, leaving the germline J gene to fill in the end. V gave up 3 bases and J gave up 0 bases, with 14 bases separating them. Germline CDR1 and CDR2: KGHSH and LQKENI. The CDR3 is 16 amino acids.

Comments on this clone: The read finishes 3 residues shy of the CDR3 end, and the germline J gene is used to complete it. The gene calls are TRBV11-2 and TRBJ1-2, with TRBD1 matching over 7 bases. CDR1 and CDR2 from the germline V gene are SGHAT and FQNNGV. The V gene end was trimmed by 7 bases and the J gene end by 2 bases; junction bases not matched to a gene: 10. The CDR3 extends over 15 amino acids. The CDR3 bases that were read are TGTGCCAGCAACCCCTCTCCACAGGGGAACTATGGC. Translating gives CASNPSPQGNYG. The CDR3 reads in full as CASNPSPQGNYGYTF.

As concerns this clone: The CDR3 end falls 3 residues outside the read, so it is completed with the germline J gene. This sequence joins TRBV6-2 or TRBV6-3 and TRBJ1-1, with no clear D. Germline CDR1 is MNHEY and CDR2 is SVGEGT. The CDR3 is 14 amino acids. The V and J ends lost 8 bases and 4 bases respectively, with 17 bases between them. CDR3 in amino acids: CASLSLGRVTEAFF. The sequenced part of the CDR3 DNA is TGTGCCAGCCTTAGCCTAGGCCGGGTCACTGAA.

Details on this clone: The observed sequence ends 3 residues before the CDR3 terminus, with the missing tail filled in from the germline J gene. The chain uses TRBV2 and TRBJ2-5; D is perhaps TRBD2 (7 bases). The CDR3 has 15 residues. The V gene lost 9 bases and the J gene lost 1 base, with 18 bases spanning the gap. CDR1 is SNHLY, CDR2 FYNNEI, per germline. The CDR3 bases that were read are TGTGCCAGGACTGCGGGGCGGGGGCCCCAAGAGACC. It encodes CARTAGRGPQET. The full CDR3 sequence reads CARTAGRGPQETQYF. The complete variable domain, with remaining parts taken from reference TRBV2 and TRBJ2-5, reads EPEVTQTPSHQVTQMGQEVILRCVPISNHLYFYWYRQILGQKVEFLVSFYNNEISEKSEIFDDQFSVERPDGSNFTLKIRSTKLEDSAMYFCARTAGRGPQETQYFGPGTRLLVL.

On this clone itself: The sequence runs out 3 residues before the end of the CDR3; the remainder is reconstructed from the germline J gene. The V gene is TRBV5-6, the J gene TRBJ1-6; 7 bases are shared with TRBD1. The germline V gene encodes CDR1 SGHDT and CDR2 YYEEEE. The CDR3 is 14 residues long. Germline trimming cut 0 bases from V and 8 bases from J; bases unmatched to any gene: 2. CDR3 sequence: CASSLGQGDSPLHF. The covered CDR3 bases are TGTGCCAGCAGCTTGGGACAGGGAGATTCACCC.

Concerning this clone itself: The read comes to an end 3 residues before the CDR3 does, leaving the germline J gene to fill in the end. This chain links TRBV5-1 with TRBJ2-7, with D possibly TRBD2 on 7 matching bases. The CDR3 loop spans 18 amino acids. CDR1 SGHRS and CDR2 YFSETQ come from the germline V gene. Trimming cost V 3 bases and J 3 bases, with 25 bases left between them. The CDR3 spells CASSSRIGVQGGVYEQYF. The part of the CDR3 DNA that was read is TGCGCCAGCAGCTCCAGGATAGGTGTACAGGGAGGGGTCTACGAG. The whole variable domain, remainder taken from reference TRBV5-1 and TRBJ2-7, is KAGVTQTPRYLIKTRGQQVTLSCSPISGHRSVSWYQQTPGQGLQFLFEYFSETQRNKGNFPGRFSGRQFSNSRSEMNVSTLELGDSALYLCASSSRIGVQGGVYEQYFGPGTRLTVT.

The sequenced part of the CDR3 DNA is TGTGCCAGTATGGGCAGGGTTTTTGGCACTGAA. This codes for CASMGRVFGTE. Given in full, the CDR3 is CASMGRVFGTEAFF. The chain combines TRBV19 with TRBJ1-1, with a weak D call TRBD1 (5 bases). The read falls 3 residues short of the CDR3 end, and the missing part is taken from the germline J gene. The CDR3 is 14 residues long. V lost 7 bases and J lost 4, with 16 bases in between. From germline, CDR1 is LNHDA and CDR2 SQIVND (reference sequence).

On this clone: With the read ending 3 residues before the CDR3 end, the germline J gene is used to fill in that end. The rearrangement joins TRBV7-9 to TRBJ2-1, with D tentatively TRBD1 or TRBD2 (6 bases each). The CDR3 sequence is 12 residues long. The ends were cut back, 4 bases at V and 9 bases at J, with 10 bases in the middle. CDR1 is SEHNR and CDR2 is FQNEAQ in the germline V gene (reference sequence). The CDR3 protein is CASSSQGGEQFF. CDR3 bases read: TGTGCCAGCAGCTCACAGGGAGGTGAG.

Remarks on this clone: The read ends 3 residues shy of where the CDR3 ends; the end is completed using the germline J gene. This chain connects TRBV19 to TRBJ1-6; D not resolved. V was cut by 6 bases and J by 7 bases, with 10 bases left in between. The V gene's germline CDR1 is LNHDA and CDR2 SQIVND (reference sequence). The CDR3 runs to 13 residues. CDR3 DNA (partial): TGTGCCAGTAGCCCTGGAGGGAATTCACCC. This sequence encodes CASSPGGNSP. The entire CDR3 protein is CASSPGGNSPLHF.

Note on this clone: With the read ending 3 residues before the CDR3 end, the germline J gene is used to fill in that end. V gene TRBV19 combines with J gene TRBJ2-7, with D possibly matching TRBD1 (5 bases). The CDR3 has 13 amino acids. The ends were cut back, 5 bases at V and 2 bases at J, with 10 bases in the middle. CDR1 and CDR2 from the germline V gene are LNHDA and SQIVND (reference sequence). The CDR3 loop is CASSPGRAYEQYF. The sequenced CDR3 bases are TGTGCCAGTAGTCCGGGCAGGGCCTACGAG.

Comment on this clone: The read comes to an end 3 residues before the CDR3 does, leaving the germline J gene to fill in the end. The gene calls are TRBV7-8 and TRBJ1-6; D is ambiguous. This CDR3 has 17 amino acids. Deletions cut 2 bases from V and 0 bases from J, with 11 bases between. From germline, CDR1 is SGHVS and CDR2 FQNEAQ. CDR3 bases read: TGTGCCAGCAGCTTAACCGTTACAAGCTCCTATAATTCACCC. This encodes CASSLTVTSSYNSP. The CDR3 in full is CASSLTVTSSYNSPLHF.

In the case of this clone: The sequenced fragment ends 3 residues before the CDR3 boundary, so the rest is inferred from the germline J gene. V usage is TRBV19 and J usage is TRBJ1-5; D is unresolved. Germline CDR1 and CDR2: LNHDA and SQIVND (reference sequence). Trimming shortened V by 5 bases and J by 7 bases, and 9 bases separated the two germline ends. This CDR3 is 12 amino acids long. This chain's CDR3 is CASSPPGQPQHF. CDR3 bases read: TGTGCCAGTAGTCCCCCAGGACAGCCC.

This clone is medium-sized by frequency. This CDR3 reads CASSIGANEAFF. The CDR3 DNA, read in part, is TGTGCCAGTAGTATAGGGGCCAATGAA. The chain joins TRBV19 to TRBJ1-1; D remains unclear. Read sequence stops 3 residues before the CDR3 end, and the germline J gene provides the missing end. The CDR3 loop spans 12 amino acids. Germline-derived CDR1 and CDR2 are LNHDA and SQIVND (reference sequence). The V end lost 1 base, the J end lost 7 bases, and 7 bases lay between the germline ends.